One sample yielded the 23 T cell receptor beta chains listed below, sequenced in a study of blood T cell repertoires in COVID-19. Measured with immunoSEQ multiplex PCR; TCRdb has only the in-frame clones, and not every one. Altogether around 270,000 clones are present, about 89% being singletons, with the ten largest covering around 0.84%. Sequenced material: peripheral blood. The receptors here all came from a man aged 30 to 45 with acute or convalescent COVID-19.

This clone was detected once. The chain recombines TRBV5-4 with TRBJ2-7; 9 bases are a match to TRBD2. Germline V lookup: CDR1 SGHNT, CDR2 YYREEE (reference sequence). J lost 2 bases, V lost 1 base, and 10 bases had no gene match. The CDR3 spans 17 residues. CDR3 in amino acids: CASSLKRGGRATYEQYF. CDR3 sequence (DNA): TGTGCCAGCAGCTTGAAGCGCGGCGGGAGGGCAACCTACGAGCAGTACTTC. Combining the CDR3 with reference TRBV5-4 and TRBJ2-7 gives the whole variable domain ETGVTQSPTHLIKTRGQQVTLRCSSQSGHNTVSWYQQALGQGPQFIFQYYREEENGRGNFPPRFSGLQFPNYSSELNVNALELDDSALYLCASSLKRGGRATYEQYFGPGTRLTVT.

The chain employs TRBV7-9 and TRBJ1-3; TRBD1 might be the D (5 bases). Germline lookup yields CDR1 SEHNR and CDR2 FQNEAQ (reference sequence). CDR3 length equals 15 residues. V gave up 3 bases and J gave up 4 bases, with 13 bases separating them. Here the CDR3 reads CASSLEGINGNTIYF. CDR3 in DNA: TGTGCCAGCAGCTTGGAGGGGATAAACGGAAACACCATATATTTT.

This chain joins TRBV4-1 and TRBJ2-2, with TRBD2 identical over 9 bases. The germline CDR1 and CDR2 sequences are MGHRA and YSYEKL. The trim removed 1 base at V and 6 bases at J, leaving 6 bases unmatched. The CDR3 has 16 residues. The CDR3 region has the DNA TGCGCCAGCAGCCAAGCCCTAGCGGGATGGCCCGGGGAGCTGTTTTTT. Protein: CASSQALAGWPGELFF.

This chain joins TRBV6-5 and TRBJ1-6; 7 positions agree with TRBD1. The CDR3 loop spans 14 amino acids. The V and J ends lost 10 bases and 7 bases, in that order; junction bases with no gene match: 10. Germline CDR1 MNHEY, CDR2 SVGAGI. In DNA form, the CDR3 reads TGTGCCACTTTATCCGGGACAGCAAATTCACCCCTCCACTTT. It codes for CATLSGTANSPLHF.

The rearrangement links TRBV19 to TRBJ1-5, with D possibly matching TRBD1 (6 bases). CDR3 size: 16 residues. Per the germline V gene, CDR1 is LNHDA and CDR2 is SQIVND (reference sequence). V gave up 1 base and J gave up 6 bases, with 16 bases separating them. The CDR3 DNA reads TGTGCCAGTAGTATAGGTGGGAGGGGGTTGGGTCAGCCCCAGCATTTT. Translating gives CASSIGGRGLGQPQHF.

The genes are TRBV30 and TRBJ1-1; D is uncertain. The CDR3 consists of 14 residues. Trimming took off 3 bases at V and 1 base at J, with 12 bases between the two ends. Germline loops: CDR1 GTSNPN, CDR2 SVGIG (reference sequence). In DNA form, the CDR3 reads TGTGCCTGGAGACGAGGTGCAAGGAACACTGAAGCTTTCTTT. This sequence encodes CAWRRGARNTEAFF. Looking up the rest from reference TRBV30 and TRBJ1-1 gives the full variable domain: SQTIHQWPATLVQPVGSPLSLECTVEGTSNPNLYWYRQAAGRGLQLLFYSVGIGQISSEVPQNLSASRPQDRQFILSSKKLLLSDSGFYLCAWRRGARNTEAFFGQGTRLTVV.

In its sample, this clone was seen a few times. The V and J genes are TRBV7-9 and TRBJ1-3; D gene uncertain. V was shortened by 3 bases and J by 2 bases, with 17 bases between the two germline ends. Germline CDR1 reads SEHNR; CDR2 reads FQNEAQ (reference sequence). This CDR3 is built from 17 residues. The CDR3 DNA is TGTGCCAGCAGCTTCCGGGCCAGCGGTGGGACTGGAAACACCATATATTTT. Translating gives CASSFRASGGTGNTIYF.

The chain employs TRBV10-3 and TRBJ1-5; 7 bases match TRBD1. V trimming: 8 bases; J trimming: 0 bases; junction bases outside the gene matches: 7. Germline CDR1 and CDR2: ENHRY and SYGVKD. The CDR3 covers 15 residues. This CDR3 reads CAISSGTDSNQPQHF. For the CDR3, the DNA is TGTGCCATCTCTAGTGGGACAGATAGCAATCAGCCCCAGCATTTT.

The V and J genes are TRBV2 and TRBJ2-3; no firm D call. This CDR3 has 13 residues. V dropped 0 bases and J dropped 8 bases, with 9 bases sitting between them. Germline V gene data show CDR1 as SNHLY and CDR2 as FYNNEI. CDR3 sequence (DNA): TGTGCCAGCAGTGAAGCTGGGCTACCTACGCAGTATTTT. It specifies CASSEAGLPTQYF.

The chain recombines TRBV7-9 with TRBJ1-6, with a tentative D call TRBD1 (5 bases). Germline CDR1 reads SEHNR; CDR2 reads FQNEAQ (reference sequence). V lost 2 bases and J 10 bases, leaving 6 bases between the germline ends. The CDR3 is made up of 12 amino acids. DNA of the CDR3: TGTGCCAGCAGCTTAAACAGGTCACCCCTCCACTTT. Its translation is CASSLNRSPLHF.

The CDR3 is CASSESTGGWTGELFF. CDR3 coding DNA: TGCGCCAGCAGTGAGTCGACGGGGGGGTGGACCGGGGAGCTGTTTTTT. The chain uses TRBV10-2 and TRBJ2-2; 8 bases are a match to TRBD2. The CDR3 loop spans 16 amino acids. The V segment lost 0 bases and the J segment 5 bases; nucleotides outside the gene matches: 5. Germline CDR1 WSHSY, CDR2 SAAADI.

The chain has TRBV28 and TRBJ2-7; D is ambiguous. Germline loops: CDR1 MDHEN, CDR2 SYDVKM. The length of the CDR3 is 13 residues. Trimming removed 2 bases at V and 5 bases at J, with 10 bases between. The CDR3 protein is CASSLKLSHEQYF. Written as DNA, the CDR3 is TGTGCCAGCAGTTTAAAGCTATCGCACGAGCAGTACTTC. The entire variable domain, with the rest obtained from reference TRBV28 and TRBJ2-7, is as follows: DVKVTQSSRYLVKRTGEKVFLECVQDMDHENMFWYRQDPGLGLRLIYFSYDVKMKEKGDIPEGYSVSREKKERFSLILESASTNQTSMYLCASSLKLSHEQYFGPGTRLTVT.

The gene calls are TRBV19 and TRBJ1-4; D is unresolved. Germline V gene data show CDR1 as LNHDA and CDR2 as SQIVND (reference sequence). The CDR3 has 15 residues. V was pared by 1 base and J by 5 bases, with 11 bases between. In DNA form, the CDR3 reads TGTGCCAGTAGTATAGGCAGGTGGAGGAATGAAAAACTGTTTTTT. It encodes CASSIGRWRNEKLFF.

The sample holds one count of this clone. This chain links TRBV4-1 with TRBJ1-5; TRBD1 might be the D (6 bases). The CDR3 sequence is 15 residues long. The V and J ends lost 0 bases and 11 bases respectively, with 17 bases between them. Germline values: CDR1 MGHRA, CDR2 YSYEKL. The CDR3 is CASSQEGAGPGAQHF. The CDR3, as DNA: TGCGCCAGCAGCCAAGAGGGGGCAGGGCCAGGGGCCCAGCATTTT.

The CDR3: CASSLEGTMHTGELFF. DNA for the CDR3: TGTGCCAGCAGCTTGGAAGGAACTATGCACACCGGGGAGCTGTTTTTT. This chain uses TRBV5-5 with TRBJ2-2; D call uncertain. The V end was cut by 0 bases, the J end by 3 bases, with 12 bases between. Per germline, CDR1 SGHKS and CDR2 YYEKEE (reference sequence). The CDR3 extends over 16 amino acids.

This CDR3 is CASSPVGGRDQETQYF. In DNA form, the CDR3 reads TGTGCCAGCAGCCCGGTGGGCGGGAGGGACCAAGAGACCCAGTACTTC. The rearrangement uses TRBV7-6 and TRBJ2-5, with TRBD2 matching 9 bases. Germline CDR1 reads SGHVS; CDR2 reads FNYEAQ. Losses at the gene ends were 5 bases for V and 0 bases for J; bases not matched to a gene: 7. This CDR3 comprises 16 residues.

The chain recombines TRBV18 with TRBJ2-2; TRBD2 is a possible D gene (5 bases). This CDR3 is 15 amino acids long. The V and J ends lost 3 bases and 6 bases respectively, with 14 bases between them. Germline V gene lookup returns CDR1 KGHSH and CDR2 LQKENI. For the CDR3, the DNA is TGTGCCAGCTCACCTGCCAGAAATAGCGCCGGGGAGCTGTTTTTT. Protein product: CASSPARNSAGELFF.

J is TRBJ1-2 and V is TRBV5-1; TRBD1 agrees at 9 bases. Germline trimming cut 4 bases from V and 8 bases from J; bases unmatched to any gene: 9. Per the germline V gene, CDR1 is SGHRS and CDR2 is YFSETQ. There are 14 residues in the CDR3. CDR3 protein: CASSAARQGVGYTF. CDR3 in DNA: TGCGCCAGCAGCGCAGCAAGACAGGGGGTCGGCTACACCTTC.

This clone was seen only once. V and J are TRBV19 and TRBJ2-7, with a tentative D call TRBD1 (6 bases). The CDR3 extends over 14 amino acids. The V and J ends lost 6 bases and 3 bases respectively, with 15 bases between them. Germline assignment: CDR1 LNHDA and CDR2 SQIVND (reference sequence). This chain's CDR3 is CASSMGTGLYEQYF. The CDR3 bases are TGTGCCAGTAGCATGGGTACAGGGCTCTACGAGCAGTACTTC.

The chain couples TRBV4-2 to TRBJ2-3; 7 nucleotides align to TRBD2. The ends lost 5 bases at V and 2 bases at J; junction bases unmatched: 10. Germline V gene lookup returns CDR1 LGHNA and CDR2 YNFKEQ. This CDR3 has 16 amino acids. The CDR3 here is CASSFAPGLNTDTQYF. CDR3 nucleotides: TGTGCCAGCAGCTTCGCACCGGGACTAAACACAGATACGCAGTATTTT.

V usage is TRBV5-1 and J usage is TRBJ2-1; weak D call: TRBD2 (5 bases). Germline V gives CDR1 SGHRS, CDR2 YFSETQ. V lost 4 bases to trimming and J lost 1 base, with 24 bases between them. The CDR3 totals 19 residues. CDR3 sequence: CASSPPGLGLTGSYNEQFF. The CDR3 nucleotides are TGCGCCAGCAGCCCCCCCGGGCTCGGACTCACCGGGTCCTACAATGAGCAGTTCTTC. Supplemented by reference TRBV5-1 and TRBJ2-1, the full variable domain reads KAGVTQTPRYLIKTRGQQVTLSCSPISGHRSVSWYQQTPGQGLQFLFEYFSETQRNKGNFPGRFSGRQFSNSRSEMNVSTLELGDSALYLCASSPPGLGLTGSYNEQFFGPGTRLTVL.

V usage is TRBV7-2 and J usage is TRBJ2-6, with a possible D match to TRBD2 (6 bases). Trimming took 3 bases from V and 4 from J, leaving 10 bases between them. In germline, CDR1 is SGHTA, CDR2 FQGNSA. The CDR3 extends over 15 amino acids. The CDR3 nucleotides are TGTGCCAGCAGCTTCGCGGGAAGGGGGGCCAACGTCCTGACTTTC. This gives the protein CASSFAGRGANVLTF. Supplemented by reference TRBV7-2 and TRBJ2-6, the full variable domain reads GAGVSQSPSNKVTEKGKDVELRCDPISGHTALYWYRQSLGQGLEFLIYFQGNSAPDKSGLPSDRFSAERTGGSVSTLTIQRTQQEDSAVYLCASSFAGRGANVLTFGAGSRLTVL.

The V and J genes are TRBV7-6 and TRBJ2-3; the match to TRBD2 covers 13 bases. Looked up from germline, CDR1 is SGHVS and CDR2 is FNYEAQ. The CDR3 is 21 amino acids. Trimming removed 4 bases from V and 0 bases from J; junction bases left unmatched: 16. CDR3 sequence: CASSSGTSGILFPTSTDTQYF. CDR3 sequence (DNA): TGTGCCAGCAGCTCCGGGACTAGCGGGATCTTGTTCCCTACTAGCACAGATACGCAGTATTTT.